The T cell receptor beta chain under discussion was sequenced for a study of blood T cell repertoires in COVID-19. At the level of the study: The United States, Italy and Spain supplied acute and convalescent COVID-19 samples. PBMCs, B-cell-depleted T cells, or T cells provided the cDNA or gDNA that made up the material.

This clone was recorded a few times. Per the original data handling: Amplified reference gene primers provided the basis for estimating nucleated cell counts. Produced via immunoSEQ multiplex PCR; TCRdb's table is partial and in-frame only. The DNA gave D and trimming, while V, J and clone size come from that table. The top ten hold roughly 1.5% of the sample, which has 150,000 or so clones, approximately 90% seen once. Material for sequencing was peripheral blood. This clonotype originated in a woman aged 50 to 60 with acute or convalescent COVID-19.

CDR3 coding DNA: TGTGCCAGCAGCTTAGGCCCAGGGGGCACAGATACGCAGTATTTT. It yields the protein CASSLGPGGTDTQYF. V is TRBV7-9 and J is TRBJ2-3; possibly TRBD1 for D (6 bases). CDR1 is SEHNR and CDR2 is FQNEAQ in the germline V gene (reference sequence). Deletions cut 1 base from V and 1 base from J, with 9 bases between. The CDR3 length is 15 residues. The full variable domain, rest sourced from reference TRBV7-9 and TRBJ2-3, is DTGVSQNPRHKITKRGQNVTFRCDPISEHNRLYWYRQTLGQGPEFLTYFQNEAQLEKSRLLSDRFSAERPKGSFSTLEIQRTEQGDSAMYLCASSLGPGGTDTQYFGPGTRLTVL.